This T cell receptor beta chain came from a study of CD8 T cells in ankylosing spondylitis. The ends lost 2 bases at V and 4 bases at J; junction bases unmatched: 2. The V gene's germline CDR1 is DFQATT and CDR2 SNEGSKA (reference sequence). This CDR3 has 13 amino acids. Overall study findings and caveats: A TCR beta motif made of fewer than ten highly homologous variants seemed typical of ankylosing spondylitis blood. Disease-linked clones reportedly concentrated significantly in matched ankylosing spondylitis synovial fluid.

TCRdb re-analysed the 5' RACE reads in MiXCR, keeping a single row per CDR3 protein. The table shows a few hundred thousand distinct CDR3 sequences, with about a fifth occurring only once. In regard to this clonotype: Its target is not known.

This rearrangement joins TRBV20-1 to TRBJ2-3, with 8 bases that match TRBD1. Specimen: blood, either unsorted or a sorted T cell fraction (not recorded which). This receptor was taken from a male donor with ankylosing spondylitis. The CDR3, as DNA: TGCAGTGCTAGAAGGACAGGGCCAGATACGCAGTATTTT. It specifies CSARRTGPDTQYF.